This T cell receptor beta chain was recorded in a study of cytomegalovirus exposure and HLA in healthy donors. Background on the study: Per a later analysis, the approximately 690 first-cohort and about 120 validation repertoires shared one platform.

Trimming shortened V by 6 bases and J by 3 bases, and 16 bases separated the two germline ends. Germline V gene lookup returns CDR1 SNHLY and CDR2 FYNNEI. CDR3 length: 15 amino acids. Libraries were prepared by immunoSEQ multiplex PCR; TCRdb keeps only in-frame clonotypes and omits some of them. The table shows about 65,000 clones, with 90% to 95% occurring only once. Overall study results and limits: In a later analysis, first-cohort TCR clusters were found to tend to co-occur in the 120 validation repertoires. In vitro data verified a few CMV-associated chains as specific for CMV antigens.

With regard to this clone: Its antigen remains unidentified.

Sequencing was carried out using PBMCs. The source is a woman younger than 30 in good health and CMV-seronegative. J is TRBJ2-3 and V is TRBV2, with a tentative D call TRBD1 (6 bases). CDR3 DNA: TGTGCCAGCAGGCTACAGGGTGTGAGAACAGATACGCAGTATTTT. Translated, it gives CASRLQGVRTDTQYF.